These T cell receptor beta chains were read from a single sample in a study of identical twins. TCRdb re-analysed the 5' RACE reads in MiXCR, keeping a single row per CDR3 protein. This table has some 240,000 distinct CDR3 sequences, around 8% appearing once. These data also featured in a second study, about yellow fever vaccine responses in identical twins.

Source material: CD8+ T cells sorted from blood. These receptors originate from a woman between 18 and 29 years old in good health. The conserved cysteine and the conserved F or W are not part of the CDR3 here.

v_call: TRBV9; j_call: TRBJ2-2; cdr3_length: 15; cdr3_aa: ASSVGPGGGPTGELF
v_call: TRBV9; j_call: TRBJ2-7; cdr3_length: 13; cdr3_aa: ASSVSDGMDYEQY
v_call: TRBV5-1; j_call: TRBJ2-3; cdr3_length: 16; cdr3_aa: ASSLSLGQLRSSDTQY
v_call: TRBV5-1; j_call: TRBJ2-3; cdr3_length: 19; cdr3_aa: ASSLTPIASTSGRGTDTQY
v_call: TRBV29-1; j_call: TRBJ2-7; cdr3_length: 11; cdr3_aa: SVAPGIDYEQY
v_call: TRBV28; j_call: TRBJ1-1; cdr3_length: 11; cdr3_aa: ASSLEGAPEAF
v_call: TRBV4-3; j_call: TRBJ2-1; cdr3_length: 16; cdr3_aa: ASCLIFGTLQNYNEQF
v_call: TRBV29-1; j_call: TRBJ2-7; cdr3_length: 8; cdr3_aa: SVRTDEQY
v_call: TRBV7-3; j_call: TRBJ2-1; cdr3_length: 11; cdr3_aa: ASSLKVRDEQF
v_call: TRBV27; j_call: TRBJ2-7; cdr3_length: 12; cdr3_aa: ASSLDRAPYEQY